Shown below are 11 T cell receptor beta chains from a single sample sequenced in a study of blood T cells in healthy people across ages. A second PCR of 7 to 11 cycles used a sample-barcoded 5' primer and a J-beta primer mix. TCRdb re-called the 5' RACE reads with MiXCR, one entry per CDR3 protein. Here the sample spans 1.5 million to 2 million distinct CDR3 sequences, about 28% being singletons. The specimen sequenced was blood. Receptor source: a woman aged 25 to 39 in good health.

The CDR3 DNA reads TGCGCCAGCAGCTTGCTCGGGGCTAGCGGGGAAGAGACCCAGTACTTC. Its translation: CASSLLGASGEETQYF. The V call is TRBV5-1, the J call TRBJ2-5; TRBD2 aligns across 9 bases. CDR1 and CDR2 (germline): SGHRS, YFSETQ. The CDR3 is 16 amino acids. V shed 1 base and J 3 bases; nucleotides not matched to a gene: 7.

Remarks on this clonotype: An end of the junction differs from the germline gene, which may be a read error. The chain is built from TRBV10-3 and TRBJ1-2; a possible D gene is TRBD1 (6 bases). There are 14 residues in the CDR3. Per germline, CDR1 ENHRY and CDR2 SYGVKD. The CDR3 DNA reads as TGTGCCATCAGCCCCCCGGGGGCTGACTATAGCTACACCTTC. This encodes CAISPPGADYSYTF.

The J gene is TRBJ1-5, the V gene TRBV6-1; 9 bases map to TRBD1. There are 16 residues in the CDR3. Germline-derived CDR1 and CDR2 are MNHNS and SASEGT. With V trimmed by 3 bases and J by 7 bases, 10 bases remained unmatched. CDR3 sequence reads: CASSETGTGNGQPQHF. The CDR3 coding sequence is TGTGCCAGCAGTGAGACCGGGACAGGGAATGGGCAGCCCCAGCATTTT.

This clonotype was counted a few times. This rearrangement joins TRBV5-1 to TRBJ1-2; maybe TRBD1 (6 bases). V lost 2 bases and J lost 5, with 13 bases in between. The germline gives CDR1 SGHRS, CDR2 YFSETQ. The length of the CDR3 is 14 residues. The CDR3 reads CASSLSGTTYGYTF. In DNA form, the CDR3 reads TGCGCCAGCAGCTTATCCGGGACAACTTATGGCTACACCTTC.

The chain employs TRBV25-1 and TRBJ2-5; D remains unclear. V lost 7 bases to trimming and J lost 0 bases, with 9 bases between them. The CDR3 is 13 amino acids. The germline V gene has CDR1 MGHDK and CDR2 SYGVNS. CDR3 nucleotides: TGTGCCAGCATGAAGCTACACCAAGAGACCCAGTACTTC. Translated, it gives CASMKLHQETQYF.

This clonotype has only a few counts. This chain uses TRBV5-1 with TRBJ2-7; 9 bases align to TRBD1. V trimming: 4 bases; J trimming: 2 bases; junction bases outside the gene matches: 4. The germline V gene encodes CDR1 SGHRS and CDR2 YFSETQ. CDR3 size: 14 residues. This CDR3 reads CASSGTGSTYEQYF. The CDR3 bases are TGCGCCAGCAGCGGGACAGGGTCGACCTACGAGCAGTACTTC.

This clonotype has only a few counts. This sequence joins TRBV6-5 and TRBJ2-7; 8 nucleotides line up with TRBD2. Germline-derived CDR1 and CDR2 are MNHEY and SVGAGI. The CDR3 covers 14 residues. Trimming removed 2 bases from V and 6 bases from J; junction bases left unmatched: 6. The CDR3 DNA follows: TGTGCCAGCAGTTACGGAGCGGGGGAAGTCGAGCAGTACTTC. Amino acids: CASSYGAGEVEQYF.

The chain uses TRBV29-1 and TRBJ2-1; 9 bases are a match to TRBD2. Germline assignment: CDR1 SQVTM and CDR2 ANQGSEA. With V trimmed by 7 bases and J by 5 bases, 3 bases remained unmatched. The length of the CDR3 is 12 residues. This CDR3 reads CSGPSGNNEQFF. The CDR3 DNA sequence: TGCAGCGGGCCTAGCGGGAACAATGAGCAGTTCTTC.

Note on this clonotype: It may be a read error: a sequence one base away is much more abundant. The chain employs TRBV9 and TRBJ2-1, with TRBD1 matching 12 bases. The CDR3 length is 15 residues. CDR1 SGDLS and CDR2 YYNGEE come from the germline V gene. The junction had 7 bases not matched to a gene; V was cut back by 4 bases and J by 8 bases. DNA of the CDR3: TGTGCCAGCAGCCTCCGGGACAGGGGGCCGGATGAGCAGTTCTTC. This codes for CASSLRDRGPDEQFF.

The V gene is TRBV20-1, the J gene TRBJ2-1; a weak D match, TRBD2 (6 bases). Germline CDR1 is DFQATT and CDR2 is SNEGSKA (reference sequence). The CDR3 has 15 residues. V gave up 1 base and J gave up 7 bases, with 17 bases separating them. The CDR3 region is CSARVREESLNEQFF. The CDR3 DNA follows: TGCAGTGCTAGAGTGAGGGAGGAAAGCCTGAATGAGCAGTTCTTC.

The chain recombines TRBV28 with TRBJ2-1; 10 nucleotides line up with TRBD2. The germline gives CDR1 MDHEN, CDR2 SYDVKM. This CDR3 spans 14 amino acids. Trimming cost V 8 bases and J 4 bases; bases outside gene matches: 5. In nucleotides, the CDR3 is TGTGCCAGCGCTCAACTAGCGGGGTACAATGAGCAGTTCTTC. Translation gives CASAQLAGYNEQFF.